In this sample, the clone carrying this TCR beta chain is medium-sized. The antigen remains undetermined. Multiplex touch-down PCR with TRB-A/B primers amplified rearranged V-D-J TRB sequences. TCRdb processed the multiplex PCR reads anew with MiXCR; each CDR3 protein has one entry. The repertoire holds over 15,000 distinct CDR3 sequences, with about 37% as singletons. This specimen belongs to a study of T cell repertoires in aging, cancer and after chemotherapy. Across the whole study: Paired samples before and after chemotherapy came from glioblastoma patients receiving temozolomide-based therapy. Points from the study as a whole: Healthy donors lost TCR diversity with age mainly through richness, cancer patients through richness and evenness. Untreated cancer patients had significantly lower blood TCR diversity than age-matched healthy donors. In each cancer cohort, median generation probability increased across chemotherapy, suggesting thymic output rebounded.

Amplification of TCR beta used genomic DNA extracted from peripheral blood. The sample consisted of blood. This receptor was identified in a human donor with a solid tumor.

The DNA for the CDR3 is TGCGGCCTTGGAGCGGGGGGCACAGATACGCAGTATTTT. Its translation: CGLGAGGTDTQYF. The rearrangement joins TRBV29-1 to TRBJ2-3, with 8 bases fitting TRBD2. Germline CDR1 SQVTM, CDR2 ANQGSEA. The CDR3 has 13 residues.